This T cell receptor beta chain was profiled in a study of blood T cell repertoires in COVID-19. The wider study: The origin of the acute and convalescent COVID-19 samples was the United States, Italy and Spain. T cells, B-cell-depleted T cells, or PBMCs supplied cDNA or gDNA.

The data were produced by immunoSEQ multiplex PCR, yet TCRdb's version contains in-frame clones alone and is incomplete. The data contain roughly 100,000 clones, about 90% of them singletons. The CDR3 is made up of 13 amino acids. V lost 5 bases and J 5 bases, leaving 12 bases between the germline ends. CDR1 and CDR2 (germline): MDHEN, SYDVKM. This receptor was obtained from a human donor in a cohort sampled during active COVID-19. Input material: peripheral blood. This rearrangement joins TRBV28 to TRBJ2-5; a possible D gene is TRBD2 (6 bases). The CDR3 protein is CASSGGTLETQYF. As DNA, the CDR3 is TGTGCCAGCAGTGGCGGGACCTTGGAGACCCAGTACTTC.